At least ten counts were recorded for the clone carrying this T cell receptor beta chain. The antigen is not known. The CDR3 is 14 residues long. From germline, CDR1 is SGHAT and CDR2 FQNNGV. The germline V and J ends were trimmed by 9 bases and 4 bases, with 17 bases remaining between them. The sample belongs to a study of CD8+ T cells in alopecia areata. Study in general: In an open-label trial, patients got 5 to 10 mg tofacitinib twice daily. Tofacitinib exposure lasted 6 to 18 months, followed by 6 months off drug. The study, taken as a whole, reports: In scalp samples, resident alphabeta T cells of normal skin are also sequenced.

The sequencing template was cDNA reverse transcribed from extracted RNA. The table came from immunoSEQ multiplex PCR; TCRdb's copy has only in-frame clones and leaves some out. The sample gives 150,000 to 200,000 clones, 59% of which show up once; roughly 14% is in the top ten. Alopecia areata patients gave lesional scalp punch biopsies and peripheral blood samples. This chain links TRBV11-2 with TRBJ2-3; D tentatively fits TRBD1 or TRBD2 (5 bases each). The sequence was obtained from a human donor with alopecia areata. The sequences come from CD4+ T cells sorted from blood, collected at week 0. CDR3 bases: TGTGCCAGTCCTGAGTGGGGGAAAGCAGATACGCAGTATTTT. This gives the protein CASPEWGKADTQYF.